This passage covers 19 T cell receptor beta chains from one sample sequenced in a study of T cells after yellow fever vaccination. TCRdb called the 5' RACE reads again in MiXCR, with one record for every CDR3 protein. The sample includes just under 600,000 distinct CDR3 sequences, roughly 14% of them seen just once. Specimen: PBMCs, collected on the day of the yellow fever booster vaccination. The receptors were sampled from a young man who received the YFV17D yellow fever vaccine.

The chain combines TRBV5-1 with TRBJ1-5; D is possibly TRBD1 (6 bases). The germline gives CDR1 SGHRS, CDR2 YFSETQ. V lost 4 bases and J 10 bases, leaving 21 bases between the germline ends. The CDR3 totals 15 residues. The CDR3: CASSRGSGPGEPQHF. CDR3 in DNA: TGCGCCAGCAGCAGGGGGTCAGGGCCTGGGGAACCCCAGCATTTT.

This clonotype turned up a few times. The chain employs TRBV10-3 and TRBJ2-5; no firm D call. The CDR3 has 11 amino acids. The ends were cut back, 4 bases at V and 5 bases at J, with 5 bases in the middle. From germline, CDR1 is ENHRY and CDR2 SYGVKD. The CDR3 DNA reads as TGTGCCATCAGTGCTTTTGAGACCCAGTACTTC. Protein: CAISAFETQYF.

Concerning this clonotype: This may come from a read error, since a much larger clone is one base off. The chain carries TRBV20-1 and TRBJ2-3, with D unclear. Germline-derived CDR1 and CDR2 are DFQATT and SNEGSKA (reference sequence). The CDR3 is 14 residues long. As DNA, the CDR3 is TGCAGTGCTCCAGTCGATTCAAGCACACATACGCAGTATTTT. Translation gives CSAPVDSSTHTQYF.

CDR3 sequence: CATTPTGQQYEQYF. The DNA of the CDR3 is TGTGCCACCACGCCAACGGGACAGCAGTACGAGCAGTACTTC. This chain uses TRBV5-8 with TRBJ2-7, with TRBD1 matching 7 bases. The CDR3 loop spans 14 amino acids. V lost 9 bases and J lost 4; bases outside the gene matches: 13. From germline, CDR1 is SGHTS and CDR2 YDEGEE.

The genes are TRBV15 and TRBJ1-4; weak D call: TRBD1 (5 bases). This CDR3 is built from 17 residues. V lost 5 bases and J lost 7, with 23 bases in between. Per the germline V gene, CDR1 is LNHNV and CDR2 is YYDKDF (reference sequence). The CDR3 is CATSQLAHRWSREKLFF. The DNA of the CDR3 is TGTGCCACCAGCCAGCTCGCTCACAGGTGGTCACGTGAAAAACTGTTTTTT.

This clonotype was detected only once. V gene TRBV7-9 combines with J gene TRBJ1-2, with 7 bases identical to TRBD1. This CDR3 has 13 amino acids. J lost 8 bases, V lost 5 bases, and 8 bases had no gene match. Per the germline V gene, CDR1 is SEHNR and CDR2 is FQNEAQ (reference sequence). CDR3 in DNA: TGTGCCAGCAGCCACACAGGGGTCGGCGGCTACACCTTC. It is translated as CASSHTGVGGYTF. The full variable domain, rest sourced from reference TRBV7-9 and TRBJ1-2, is DTGVSQNPRHKITKRGQNVTFRCDPISEHNRLYWYRQTLGQGPEFLTYFQNEAQLEKSRLLSDRFSAERPKGSFSTLEIQRTEQGDSAMYLCASSHTGVGGYTFGSGTRLTVV.

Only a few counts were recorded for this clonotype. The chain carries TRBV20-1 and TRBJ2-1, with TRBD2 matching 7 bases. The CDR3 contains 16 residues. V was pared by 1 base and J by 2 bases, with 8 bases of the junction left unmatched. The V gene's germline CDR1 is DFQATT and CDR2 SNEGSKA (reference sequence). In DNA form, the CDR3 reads TGCAGTGCTAGAGCACAAGCTGGGAGGGCCTACAATGAGCAGTTCTTC. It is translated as CSARAQAGRAYNEQFF.

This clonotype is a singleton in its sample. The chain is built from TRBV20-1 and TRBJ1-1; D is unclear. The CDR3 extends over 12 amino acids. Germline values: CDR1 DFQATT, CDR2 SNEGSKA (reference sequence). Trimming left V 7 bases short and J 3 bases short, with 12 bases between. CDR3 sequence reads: CSVGAGDTEAFF. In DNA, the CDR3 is TGCAGTGTTGGCGCCGGTGACACTGAAGCTTTCTTT.

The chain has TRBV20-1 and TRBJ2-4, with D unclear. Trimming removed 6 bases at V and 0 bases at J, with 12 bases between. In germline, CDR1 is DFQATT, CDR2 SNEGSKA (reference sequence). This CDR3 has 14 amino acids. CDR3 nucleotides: TGCAGTGCCCCAGGACGGATAGCCAAAAACATTCAGTACTTC. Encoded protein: CSAPGRIAKNIQYF.

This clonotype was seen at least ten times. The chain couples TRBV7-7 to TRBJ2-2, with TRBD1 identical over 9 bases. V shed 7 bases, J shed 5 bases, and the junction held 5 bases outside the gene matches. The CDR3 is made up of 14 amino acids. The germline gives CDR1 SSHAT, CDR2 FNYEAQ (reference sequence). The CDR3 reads CASTDRGGTGELFF. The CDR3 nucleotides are TGTGCCAGCACGGACAGGGGAGGGACCGGGGAGCTGTTTTTT.

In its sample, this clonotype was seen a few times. The chain's CDR3 is CAISESTGAYYEQYF. CDR3 DNA sequence: TGTGCCATCAGTGAGTCAACGGGAGCGTATTACGAGCAGTACTTC. The rearrangement links TRBV10-3 to TRBJ2-7; perhaps TRBD2 as D (6 bases). Germline values: CDR1 ENHRY, CDR2 SYGVKD. V lost 0 bases and J lost 4, with 13 bases in between. The CDR3 sequence is 15 residues long.

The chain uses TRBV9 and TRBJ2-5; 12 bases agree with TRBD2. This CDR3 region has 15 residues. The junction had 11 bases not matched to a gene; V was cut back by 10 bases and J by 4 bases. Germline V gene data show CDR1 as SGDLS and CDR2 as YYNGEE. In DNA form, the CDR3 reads TGTGCCTGCACCGGGACTAGCGGGTTCGGAGAGACCCAGTACTTC. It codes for CACTGTSGFGETQYF.

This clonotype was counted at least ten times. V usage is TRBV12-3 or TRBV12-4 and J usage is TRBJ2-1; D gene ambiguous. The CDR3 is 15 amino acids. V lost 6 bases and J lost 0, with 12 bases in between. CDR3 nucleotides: TGTGCCAGCAGACAAGGCGTGAGCTCCTACAATGAGCAGTTCTTC. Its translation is CASRQGVSSYNEQFF.

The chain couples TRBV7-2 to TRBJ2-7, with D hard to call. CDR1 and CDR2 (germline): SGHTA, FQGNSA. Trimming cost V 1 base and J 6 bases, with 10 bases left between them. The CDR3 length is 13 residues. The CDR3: CASSLDPSGEQYF. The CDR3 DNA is TGTGCCAGCAGCTTAGACCCCTCGGGCGAGCAGTACTTC.

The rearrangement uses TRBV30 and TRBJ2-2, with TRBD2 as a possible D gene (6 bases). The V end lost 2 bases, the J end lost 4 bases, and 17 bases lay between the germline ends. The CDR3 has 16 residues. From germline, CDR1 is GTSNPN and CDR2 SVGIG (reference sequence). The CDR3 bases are TGTGCCTGGAGTCCCATGAGGATTAGCGGCACCGGGGAGCTGTTTTTT. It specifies CAWSPMRISGTGELFF.

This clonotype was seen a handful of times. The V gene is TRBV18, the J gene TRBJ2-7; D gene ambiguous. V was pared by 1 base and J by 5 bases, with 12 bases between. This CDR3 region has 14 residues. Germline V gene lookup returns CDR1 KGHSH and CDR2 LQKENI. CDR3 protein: CASSPRASDHEQYF. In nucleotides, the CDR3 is TGTGCCAGCTCACCACGAGCTAGTGACCACGAGCAGTACTTC.

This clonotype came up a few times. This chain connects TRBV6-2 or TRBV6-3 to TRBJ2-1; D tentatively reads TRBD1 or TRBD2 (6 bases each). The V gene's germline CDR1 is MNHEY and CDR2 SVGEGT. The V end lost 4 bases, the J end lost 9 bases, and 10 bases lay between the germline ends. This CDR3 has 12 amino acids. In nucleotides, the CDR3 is TGTGCCAGCAGTTCGGGGGCTGGTGAGCAGTTCTTC. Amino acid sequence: CASSSGAGEQFF.

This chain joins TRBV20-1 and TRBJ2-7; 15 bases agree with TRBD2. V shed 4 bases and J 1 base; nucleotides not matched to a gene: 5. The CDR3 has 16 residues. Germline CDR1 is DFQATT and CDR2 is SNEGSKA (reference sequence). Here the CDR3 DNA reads TGCAGTGCTACCGGGACTAGCGGGAGGCCTTCCTACGAGCAGTACTTC. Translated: CSATGTSGRPSYEQYF.

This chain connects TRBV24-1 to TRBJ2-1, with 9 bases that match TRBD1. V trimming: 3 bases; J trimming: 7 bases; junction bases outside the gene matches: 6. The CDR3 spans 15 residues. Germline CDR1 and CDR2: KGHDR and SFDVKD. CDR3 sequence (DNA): TGTGCCACCAGTGATACTCCGGGACAGGGAAATGAGCAGTTCTTC. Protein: CATSDTPGQGNEQFF.